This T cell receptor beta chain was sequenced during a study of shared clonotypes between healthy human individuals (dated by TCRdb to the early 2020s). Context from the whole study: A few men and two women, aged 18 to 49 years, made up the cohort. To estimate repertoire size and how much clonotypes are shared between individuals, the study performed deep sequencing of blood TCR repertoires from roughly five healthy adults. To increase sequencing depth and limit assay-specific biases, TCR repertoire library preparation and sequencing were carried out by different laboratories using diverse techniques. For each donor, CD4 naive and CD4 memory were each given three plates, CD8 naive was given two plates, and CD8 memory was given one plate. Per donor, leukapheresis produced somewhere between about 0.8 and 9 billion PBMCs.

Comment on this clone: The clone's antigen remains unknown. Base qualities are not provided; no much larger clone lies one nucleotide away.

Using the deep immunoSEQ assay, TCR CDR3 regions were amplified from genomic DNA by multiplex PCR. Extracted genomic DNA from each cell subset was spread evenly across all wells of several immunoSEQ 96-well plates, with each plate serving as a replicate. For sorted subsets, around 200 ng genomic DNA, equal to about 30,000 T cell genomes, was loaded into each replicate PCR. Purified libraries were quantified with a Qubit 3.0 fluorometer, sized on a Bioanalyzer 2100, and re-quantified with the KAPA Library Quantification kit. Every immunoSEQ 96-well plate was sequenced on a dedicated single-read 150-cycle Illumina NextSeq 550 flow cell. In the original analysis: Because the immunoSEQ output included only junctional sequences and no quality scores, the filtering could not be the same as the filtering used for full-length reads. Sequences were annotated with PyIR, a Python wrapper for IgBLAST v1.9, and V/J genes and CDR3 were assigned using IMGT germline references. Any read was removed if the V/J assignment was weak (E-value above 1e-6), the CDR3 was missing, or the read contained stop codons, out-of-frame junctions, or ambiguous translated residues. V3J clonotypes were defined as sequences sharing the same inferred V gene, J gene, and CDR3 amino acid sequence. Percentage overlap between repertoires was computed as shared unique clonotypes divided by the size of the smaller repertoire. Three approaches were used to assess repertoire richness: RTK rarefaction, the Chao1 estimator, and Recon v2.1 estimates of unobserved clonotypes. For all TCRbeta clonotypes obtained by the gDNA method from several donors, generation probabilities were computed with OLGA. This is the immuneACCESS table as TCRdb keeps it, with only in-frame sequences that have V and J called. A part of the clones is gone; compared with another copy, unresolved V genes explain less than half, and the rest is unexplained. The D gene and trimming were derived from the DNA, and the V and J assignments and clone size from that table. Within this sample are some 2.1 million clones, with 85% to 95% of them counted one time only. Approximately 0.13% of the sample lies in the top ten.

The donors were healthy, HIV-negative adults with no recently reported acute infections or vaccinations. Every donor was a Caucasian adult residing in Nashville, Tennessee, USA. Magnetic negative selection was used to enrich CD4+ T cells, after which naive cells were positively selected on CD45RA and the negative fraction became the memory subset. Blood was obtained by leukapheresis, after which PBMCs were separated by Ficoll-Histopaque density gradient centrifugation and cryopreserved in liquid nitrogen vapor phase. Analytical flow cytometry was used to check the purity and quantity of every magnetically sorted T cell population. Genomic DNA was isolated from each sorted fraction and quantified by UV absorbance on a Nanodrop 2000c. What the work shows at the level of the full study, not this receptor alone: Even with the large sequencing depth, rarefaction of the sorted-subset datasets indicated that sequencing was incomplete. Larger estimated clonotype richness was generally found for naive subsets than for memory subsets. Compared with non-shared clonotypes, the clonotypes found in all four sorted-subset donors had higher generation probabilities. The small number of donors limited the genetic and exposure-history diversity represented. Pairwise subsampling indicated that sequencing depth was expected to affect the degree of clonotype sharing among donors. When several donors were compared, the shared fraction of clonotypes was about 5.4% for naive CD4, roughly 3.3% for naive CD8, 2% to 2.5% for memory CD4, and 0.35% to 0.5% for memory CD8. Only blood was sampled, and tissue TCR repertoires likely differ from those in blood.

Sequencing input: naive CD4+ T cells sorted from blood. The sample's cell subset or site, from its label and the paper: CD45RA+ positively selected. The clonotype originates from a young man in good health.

The CDR3: CASSLAVAGEHNEQFF. The sequenced DNA is TGTGCCAGCAGCTTAGCGGTAGCGGGAGAACACAATGAGCAGTTCTTC. The sequence is built from TRBV7-9 and TRBJ2-1, with 9 central nucleotides matching TRBD2. CDR1 and CDR2, looked up from the germline V gene (reference sequence), are SEHNR and FQNEAQ. Here V drops 0 bases and J drops 5 bases, and the junction holds 5 bases not matched to any gene. From the cysteine up to the phenylalanine, the CDR3 has a length of 16 residues. Here the CDR3 DNA is all that survives: 48 bases in frame from base 1.